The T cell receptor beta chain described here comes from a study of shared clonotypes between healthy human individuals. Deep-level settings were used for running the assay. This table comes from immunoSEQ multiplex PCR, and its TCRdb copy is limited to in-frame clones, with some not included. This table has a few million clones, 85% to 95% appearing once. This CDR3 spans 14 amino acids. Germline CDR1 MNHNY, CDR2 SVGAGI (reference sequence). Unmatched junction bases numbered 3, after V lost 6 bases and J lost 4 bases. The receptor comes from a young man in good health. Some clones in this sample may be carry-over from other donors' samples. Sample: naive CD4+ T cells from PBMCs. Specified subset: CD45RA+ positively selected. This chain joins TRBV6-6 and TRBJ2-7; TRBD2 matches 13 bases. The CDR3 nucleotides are TGTGCCAGCAGGCCGGGACTAGCGGGATACGAGCAGTACTTC. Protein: CASRPGLAGYEQYF.